This T cell receptor beta chain is from a study of vaccination effects on CD4 cells after COVID-19. Profiled with immunoSEQ multiplex PCR; TCRdb holds only in-frame clones, not every one. The sample holds approximately 40,000 clones; roughly 76% are singletons and the top ten take roughly 20%. Concerning this clone itself: Antigen unknown.

Study conclusions and caveats: No early post-infection timepoints were available in the study, which also included few convalescent patients.

Sequencing was preceded by expansion of antigen-specific CD4+ T cells with viral peptide pools in the ViraFEST assay. The authors isolated CD4+ T cells after around nine days of culture. The vaccine recipients had no prior SARS-CoV-2 infection, with negative nucleocapsid antibodies. Germline V gene lookup returns CDR1 LNHNV and CDR2 YYDKDF (reference sequence). CDR3 length: 13 residues. Trimming removed 0 bases from V and 4 bases from J, with 4 bases in between. This receptor was taken from a human donor who received a COVID-19 vaccine. V gene TRBV15 combines with J gene TRBJ1-5; D gene unclear. Sequenced here: CD4+ T cells from PBMCs cultured with SARS-CoV-2 spike peptides, sampled before COVID-19 vaccination. CDR3 sequence reads: CATSRDRNQPQHF. The CDR3 coding sequence is TGTGCCACCAGCAGAGATCGGAATCAGCCCCAGCATTTT. Supplemented by reference TRBV15 and TRBJ1-5, the full variable domain reads DAMVIQNPRYQVTQFGKPVTLSCSQTLNHNVMYWYQQKSSQAPKLLFHYYDKDFNNEADTPDNFQSRRPNTSFCFLDIRSPGLGDTAMYLCATSRDRNQPQHFGDGTRLSIL.